These 9 T cell receptor beta chains share one sample of origin, sequenced in a study of cytomegalovirus exposure and HLA in healthy donors. Primers included in the PCR were 60 Vbeta and 13 Jbeta primers. This table comes from immunoSEQ multiplex PCR, and its TCRdb copy is limited to in-frame clones, with some not included. Of some 120,000 clones listed, 60% to 85% are singletons. The sample comprised PBMCs. Receptor source: a human donor in good health.

A few counts support this clone. The J gene is TRBJ2-7, the V gene TRBV6-5; D is possibly TRBD2 (5 bases). V was clipped by 6 bases and J by 6 bases, with 21 bases between them. CDR1 is MNHEY and CDR2 is SVGAGI in the germline V gene. The CDR3 totals 15 residues. CDR3 in amino acids: CASSTKRLLVSEQYF. CDR3 coding DNA: TGTGCCAGCAGCACCAAGCGGCTACTAGTCTCCGAGCAGTACTTC.

The genes are TRBV2 and TRBJ2-1; TRBD2 is a possible D gene (5 bases). This CDR3 spans 10 amino acids. Germline V gene lookup returns CDR1 SNHLY and CDR2 FYNNEI. Trimming took 10 bases from V and 11 from J, leaving 12 bases between them. The CDR3: CANTLEQQFF. The DNA of the CDR3 is TGTGCCAACACACTAGAACAGCAGTTCTTC.

The CDR3 DNA reads as TGTGCCAGCCAGGGGGACAGCTATGAGCAGTTCTTC. The encoded protein is CASQGDSYEQFF. The chain is built from TRBV2 and TRBJ2-1, with 7 bases aligning to TRBD1. Germline V gene sequence: CDR1 SNHLY, CDR2 FYNNEI. J lost 8 bases, V lost 8 bases, and 6 bases had no gene match. The CDR3 loop spans 12 amino acids.

This clone was seen only once. One end of the junction fails to match germline, which may point to a read error. The rearrangement joins TRBV7-7 to TRBJ2-7; TRBD1 aligns across 7 bases. Looked up from germline, CDR1 is SSHAT and CDR2 is FNYEAQ (reference sequence). CDR3 length: 13 residues. This CDR3 is CASSLRQGYEQYF. In DNA form, the CDR3 reads TGTGCTAGCAGCCTTAGACAGGGCTACGAGCAGTACTTC.

Only a few counts were recorded for this clone. The chain combines TRBV20-1 with TRBJ2-1; possibly TRBD1 for D (5 bases). Per germline, CDR1 DFQATT and CDR2 SNEGSKA (reference sequence). The CDR3 contains 11 residues. The ends were cut back, 3 bases at V and 11 bases at J, with 11 bases in the middle. The CDR3 loop is CSARVQGQQFF. The CDR3 DNA is TGCAGTGCTAGGGTGCAGGGCCAGCAGTTCTTC.

V and J are TRBV2 and TRBJ1-2; D gene unclear. Germline-derived CDR1 and CDR2 are SNHLY and FYNNEI. V lost 11 bases and J 3 bases, leaving 19 bases between the germline ends. The CDR3 spans 14 residues. The CDR3 is CALGGGGIDYGYTF. As DNA, the CDR3 is TGTGCCCTCGGTGGCGGAGGGATTGACTATGGCTACACCTTC. Complete variable domain (other parts from reference TRBV2 and TRBJ1-2): EPEVTQTPSHQVTQMGQEVILRCVPISNHLYFYWYRQILGQKVEFLVSFYNNEISEKSEIFDDQFSVERPDGSNFTLKIRSTKLEDSAMYFCALGGGGIDYGYTFGSGTRLTVV.

V usage is TRBV7-9 and J usage is TRBJ1-2; TRBD1 matches 9 bases. The CDR3 contains 13 residues. CDR1 is SEHNR, CDR2 FQNEAQ, per germline (reference sequence). V dropped 8 bases and J dropped 5; count of bases not matched to a gene: 6. The CDR3 region is CASVPGQGYGYTF. In DNA form, the CDR3 reads TGTGCCAGCGTGCCGGGACAGGGTTATGGCTACACCTTC.

CDR3: CASSLWASLHKWGYTF. The CDR3, as DNA: TGTGCCAGCAGCTTATGGGCCTCTCTACATAAGTGGGGCTACACCTTC. The chain couples TRBV11-3 to TRBJ1-2; the D is unclear. The germline V gene encodes CDR1 SGHNT and CDR2 YENEEA. Deletions cut 2 bases from V and 8 bases from J, with 21 bases between. The CDR3 runs 16 residues.

The chain links TRBV5-1 to TRBJ2-1; 11 bases are a match to TRBD2. V trimming: 1 base; J trimming: 6 bases; junction bases outside the gene matches: 6. The germline V gene encodes CDR1 SGHRS and CDR2 YFSETQ. CDR3 length equals 16 residues. CDR3 sequence reads: CASSLTSSGGTNEQFF. As DNA, the CDR3 is TGCGCCAGCAGCTTGACGTCTAGCGGGGGGACCAATGAGCAGTTCTTC.